This T cell receptor beta chain was sequenced for a study of T-cell memory formation after mild COVID-19. In TCRdb, the 5' RACE reads were re-called with MiXCR into one record per CDR3 protein. The profile covers a few hundred thousand distinct CDR3 sequences, with 7.5% to 10% appearing a single time and more than 20% taken by the ten largest. The ends lost 7 bases at V and 2 bases at J; junction bases unmatched: 6. This CDR3 has 15 amino acids. The sequenced material came from PBMCs or a T cell subset sorted from them (not recorded which). This sequence was found in a man between 18 and 35 years old who had mild COVID-19 (a few samples of this study predate the infection). Cell type and time point are not known. The V gene is TRBV12-3 or TRBV12-4, the J gene TRBJ2-1; 9 bases are a match to TRBD2. This chain's CDR3 is CASTSLAGAYNEQFF. The CDR3 DNA is TGTGCCAGCACTTCCTTAGCGGGGGCCTACAATGAGCAGTTCTTC.